The 23 T cell receptor beta chains reported below all come from one sample, sequenced in a study of blood T cell repertoires in COVID-19. Using immunoSEQ multiplex PCR, the repertoire was profiled, and TCRdb retains in-frame clones only, with some absent. The sample has 110,000 to 150,000 clones, 84% seen once. Material: peripheral blood. The receptors originated from a man between 60 and 75 years old with active or convalescent COVID-19.

This CDR3 reads CASSLGQGSSYEQYV. The CDR3 DNA follows: TGTGCCAGCAGCTTGGGACAGGGGAGCTCCTACGAGCAGTACGTC. The chain is built from TRBV5-5 and TRBJ2-7; TRBD1 matches 8 bases. The CDR3 contains 15 residues. Germline loops: CDR1 SGHKS, CDR2 YYEKEE (reference sequence). After removal of 0 bases from V and 0 bases from J, the junction contained 2 bases not matched to a gene.

The chain joins TRBV7-9 to TRBJ1-4, with TRBD1 matching over 8 bases. The germline CDR1 and CDR2 sequences are SEHNR and FQNEAQ (reference sequence). The CDR3 is made up of 16 amino acids. The ends lost 1 base at V and 8 bases at J; junction bases unmatched: 9. The CDR3 DNA follows: TGTGCCAGCAGCTTAGAGCAAGGACAGGGCGGGGAAAAACTGTTTTTT. It specifies CASSLEQGQGGEKLFF. The full variable domain, rest sourced from reference TRBV7-9 and TRBJ1-4, is DTGVSQNPRHKITKRGQNVTFRCDPISEHNRLYWYRQTLGQGPEFLTYFQNEAQLEKSRLLSDRFSAERPKGSFSTLEIQRTEQGDSAMYLCASSLEQGQGGEKLFFGSGTQLSVL.

The chain is built from TRBV7-2 and TRBJ1-2, with TRBD1 identical over 8 bases. The CDR3 is 13 residues long. With V trimmed by 5 bases and J by 5 bases, 4 bases remained unmatched. From germline, CDR1 is SGHTA and CDR2 FQGNSA. The CDR3: CASSPTGGYGYTF. The DNA of the CDR3 is TGTGCCAGCAGCCCTACAGGGGGATATGGCTACACCTTC.

This clone is categorized as medium-sized (0.01 to 0.1%). The V gene is TRBV27, the J gene TRBJ2-3; D unclear. CDR3 length: 13 amino acids. The V gene's germline CDR1 is MNHEY and CDR2 SMNVEV (reference sequence). With 4 bases removed from V and 6 bases from J, the gap between germline ends came to 11 bases. The DNA of the CDR3 is TGTGCCAGCAGTTCGACGTCGGAGGATACGCAGTATTTT. It encodes CASSSTSEDTQYF.

This clone was counted only a few times. The CDR3 DNA reads as TGTGCCAGCAGCCAAGATCTTAGCCCGGGATACTCATACGAGCAGTACTTC. Translating gives CASSQDLSPGYSYEQYF. V is TRBV3-1 (or the pseudogene TRBV3-2) and J is TRBJ2-7, with a possible D match to TRBD2 (5 bases). The germline CDR1 and CDR2 sequences are LGHDT and YNNKEL (reference sequence). The CDR3 is 17 residues long. Trimming pared 0 bases from V and 4 bases from J, leaving 19 bases between.

The chain's CDR3 is CASSQEGVGTEAFF. The CDR3 region has the DNA TGTGCCAGCAGCCAAGAGGGGGTCGGCACTGAAGCTTTCTTT. The chain combines TRBV11-2 with TRBJ1-1; possibly TRBD1 for D (6 bases). The CDR3 contains 14 residues. CDR1 is SGHAT and CDR2 is FQNNGV in the germline V gene. V was cut by 5 bases and J by 4 bases, with 14 bases left in between.

This rearrangement joins TRBV5-5 to TRBJ1-5, with D unresolved. Trimming cost V 0 bases and J 7 bases, with 14 bases left between them. Germline V gene data show CDR1 as SGHKS and CDR2 as YYEKEE (reference sequence). The CDR3 is 15 amino acids. CDR3 amino acids: CASSLAAGPGQPQHF. The CDR3 DNA reads TGTGCCAGCAGCTTGGCAGCAGGCCCTGGGCAGCCCCAGCATTTT.

This clone has more than one count but fewer than ten. This chain connects TRBV24-1 to TRBJ2-2, with D maybe TRBD1 (5 bases). CDR3 size: 15 residues. Per germline, CDR1 KGHDR and CDR2 SFDVKD. Trimming pared 4 bases from V and 6 bases from J, leaving 14 bases between. CDR3 nucleotides: TGTGCCACCAGTGACCCCGTTATACAGGCCGGGGAGCTGTTTTTT. It is translated as CATSDPVIQAGELFF.

This chain connects TRBV7-9 to TRBJ1-2; TRBD1 might be the D (5 bases). This CDR3 is 18 amino acids long. V gave up 2 bases and J gave up 4 bases, with 23 bases separating them. In germline, CDR1 is SEHNR, CDR2 FQNEAQ (reference sequence). The CDR3 DNA follows: TGTGCCAGCAGCTTATTTGGTCAAGGGGAGGGAGGAGGCTATGGCTACACCTTC. This codes for CASSLFGQGEGGGYGYTF.

CDR3 DNA sequence: TGTGCCAGCAGTTACAGGGGGCGCACTGAAGCTTTCTTT. Translation: CASSYRGRTEAFF. The gene calls are TRBV6-5 and TRBJ1-1, with TRBD1 matching 7 bases. The V and J ends lost 2 bases and 4 bases, in that order; junction bases with no gene match: 1. Germline assignment: CDR1 MNHEY and CDR2 SVGAGI. The CDR3 contains 13 residues.

V usage is TRBV2 and J usage is TRBJ2-2; 8 positions match TRBD2. The CDR3 is made up of 16 amino acids. The germline V gene encodes CDR1 SNHLY and CDR2 FYNNEI. J gave up 6 bases and V 2 bases, and 8 bases lay outside the gene matches. The CDR3 sequence: CASSEPSGGGPGELFF. For the CDR3, the DNA is TGTGCCAGCAGTGAACCGTCGGGAGGGGGACCCGGGGAGCTGTTTTTT.

DNA for the CDR3: TGTGCCACCAGTGATTACGTGGGAGGCTCCTACAATGAGCAGTTCTTC. Translated, it gives CATSDYVGGSYNEQFF. The chain uses TRBV24-1 and TRBJ2-1; D perhaps matches TRBD2 (6 bases). The germline V gene has CDR1 KGHDR and CDR2 SFDVKD. Trimming took off 2 bases at V and 0 bases at J, with 10 bases between the two ends. There are 16 residues in the CDR3.

The CDR3 here is CASSVDPRRGLAGYEQFF. The CDR3 DNA sequence: TGTGCCAGCAGCGTAGATCCCCGAAGGGGACTAGCGGGGTATGAGCAGTTCTTC. This chain links TRBV9 with TRBJ2-1, with 13 bases identical to TRBD2. V gave up 0 bases and J gave up 8 bases; unmatched junction bases: 11. This CDR3 is 18 amino acids long. Germline loops: CDR1 SGDLS, CDR2 YYNGEE.

This rearrangement joins TRBV6-6 to TRBJ1-3; D remains ambiguous. From germline, CDR1 is MNHNY and CDR2 SVGAGI (reference sequence). V was pared by 6 bases and J by 1 base, with 10 bases between. The CDR3 is made up of 14 amino acids. The CDR3: CASRLYFSGNTIYF. The CDR3 DNA reads as TGTGCCAGCAGGCTTTACTTTTCTGGAAACACCATATATTTT.

The chain uses TRBV19 and TRBJ2-1, with 11 bases that match TRBD1. With V trimmed by 5 bases and J by 7 bases, 7 bases remained unmatched. The CDR3 runs 15 residues. Germline CDR1 reads LNHDA; CDR2 reads SQIVND (reference sequence). The CDR3 DNA sequence: TGTGCCAGTAGTCGACGGACAGGGGGCTCGAATGAGCAGTTCTTC. Translation gives CASSRRTGGSNEQFF.

CDR3 protein: CASSKGSGGTGELFF. The CDR3, as DNA: TGCGCCAGCAGTAAGGGATCCGGGGGCACCGGGGAGCTGTTTTTT. This chain connects TRBV5-1 to TRBJ2-2; weak D call: TRBD2 (6 bases). Trimming left V 5 bases short and J 4 bases short, with 15 bases between. Germline V lookup: CDR1 SGHRS, CDR2 YFSETQ. This CDR3 spans 15 amino acids.

This sequence joins TRBV18 and TRBJ2-6; TRBD1 matches at 10 bases. V was clipped by 4 bases and J by 2 bases; unmatched bases: 8. Germline CDR1 KGHSH, CDR2 LQKENI. The CDR3 loop spans 18 amino acids. CDR3 amino acids: CASSRTLDRGAGANVLTF. The CDR3 nucleotides are TGTGCCAGCTCACGCACCCTGGACAGGGGGGCTGGGGCCAACGTCCTGACTTTC.

This clone has only one observation. This chain joins TRBV27 and TRBJ1-4; maybe TRBD1 (5 bases). Germline V lookup: CDR1 MNHEY, CDR2 SMNVEV (reference sequence). V lost 3 bases, J lost 7 bases, and 12 bases lay in between. The CDR3 is made up of 14 amino acids. DNA for the CDR3: TGTGCCAGCAGTTTTTCAGGGTCCAGTGAAAAACTGTTTTTT. Residues: CASSFSGSSEKLFF.

J is TRBJ2-7 and V is TRBV28, with 9 bases matching TRBD2. Germline values: CDR1 MDHEN, CDR2 SYDVKM. The CDR3 is 15 residues long. The ends lost 6 bases at V and 6 bases at J; junction bases unmatched: 12. The CDR3 bases are TGTGCCAGCAGGCCCGTGGCGGGGGGGCTTCCCGAGCAGTACTTC. It translates to CASRPVAGGLPEQYF.

This chain joins TRBV2 and TRBJ1-2, with 8 bases identical to TRBD1. The CDR3 spans 15 residues. V gave up 1 base and J gave up 3 bases; unmatched junction bases: 4. The germline V gene has CDR1 SNHLY and CDR2 FYNNEI. This chain's CDR3 is CASSEGGTGDYGYTF. The CDR3 DNA follows: TGTGCCAGCAGTGAAGGTGGGACAGGCGACTATGGCTACACCTTC. The variable domain in full, completed from reference TRBV2 and TRBJ1-2, reads EPEVTQTPSHQVTQMGQEVILRCVPISNHLYFYWYRQILGQKVEFLVSFYNNEISEKSEIFDDQFSVERPDGSNFTLKIRSTKLEDSAMYFCASSEGGTGDYGYTFGSGTRLTVV.

The chain is built from TRBV27 and TRBJ1-2, with 9 bases fitting TRBD1. Germline lookup yields CDR1 MNHEY and CDR2 SMNVEV (reference sequence). The trim removed 0 bases at V and 10 bases at J, leaving 3 bases unmatched. The CDR3 is 13 amino acids. The CDR3 coding sequence is TGTGCCAGCAGTTTATCCGGGACAGGGCACTACACCTTC. Encoded protein: CASSLSGTGHYTF.

J is TRBJ1-5 and V is TRBV4-3, with D perhaps TRBD1 (5 bases). Trimming took 4 bases from V and 2 from J, leaving 12 bases between them. CDR3 length: 15 amino acids. CDR1 and CDR2 from the germline V gene are LGHNA and YSLEER. The CDR3 sequence is CASSLWRGGNQPQHF. In nucleotides, the CDR3 is TGCGCCAGCAGCCTCTGGAGGGGAGGCAATCAGCCCCAGCATTTT.

J is TRBJ1-5 and V is TRBV3-1 (or the pseudogene TRBV3-2); a weak D match, TRBD1 (5 bases). Per the germline V gene, CDR1 is LGHDT and CDR2 is YNNKEL (reference sequence). CDR3 length: 16 residues. V was clipped by 3 bases and J by 3 bases, with 15 bases between them. The CDR3 DNA reads TGTGCCAGCAGCCATGGGGTCCAGGGCCCCAATCAGCCCCAGCATTTT. Amino acid sequence: CASSHGVQGPNQPQHF.